The source of this T cell receptor (beta chain) is a study of graft-versus-host responses after intestinal transplantation. With regard to this clone: Its antigen is currently unknown.

The table came from immunoSEQ multiplex PCR; TCRdb's copy has only in-frame clones and leaves some out. The table includes more than 80,000 clones, over 80% detected once. The CDR3 consists of 14 residues. With 4 bases removed from V and 6 bases from J, the gap between germline ends came to 16 bases. CDR1 and CDR2 (germline): SGHNT, YENEEA. Source: unstimulated CD8+ T cells sorted from spleen or lymph node cells, taken before intestinal transplant. The chain uses TRBV11-3 and TRBJ2-7; D is perhaps TRBD1 (6 bases). This TCR was sampled from a human donor who received an intestinal transplant. CDR3 coding DNA: TGTGCCAGCAGCTACAGGGCAGCCCTGGGCGAGCAGTACTTC. It specifies CASSYRAALGEQYF.